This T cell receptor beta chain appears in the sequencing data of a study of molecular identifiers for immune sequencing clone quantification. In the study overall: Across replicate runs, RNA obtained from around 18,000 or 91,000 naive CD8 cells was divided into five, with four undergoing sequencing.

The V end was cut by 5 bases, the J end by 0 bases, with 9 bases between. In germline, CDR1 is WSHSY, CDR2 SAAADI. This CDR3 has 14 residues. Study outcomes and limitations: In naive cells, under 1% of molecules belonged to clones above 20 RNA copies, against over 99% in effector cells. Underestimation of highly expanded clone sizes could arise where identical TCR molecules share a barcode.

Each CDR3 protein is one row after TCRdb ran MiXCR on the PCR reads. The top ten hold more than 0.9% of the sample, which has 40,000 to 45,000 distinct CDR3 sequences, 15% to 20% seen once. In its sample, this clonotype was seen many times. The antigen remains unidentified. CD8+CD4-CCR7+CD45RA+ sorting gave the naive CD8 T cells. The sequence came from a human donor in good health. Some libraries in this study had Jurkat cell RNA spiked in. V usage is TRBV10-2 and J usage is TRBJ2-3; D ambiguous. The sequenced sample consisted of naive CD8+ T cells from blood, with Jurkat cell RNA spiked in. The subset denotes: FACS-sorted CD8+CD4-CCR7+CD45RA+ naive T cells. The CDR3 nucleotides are TGCGCCAGCAGTACGTTTGTGAGCACAGATACGCAGTATTTT. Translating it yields CASSTFVSTDTQYF.